The rows below give T cell receptor beta chains drawn from one sample of a study of OX40 agonist ivuxolimab in advanced cancers. Assay used: immunoSEQ multiplex PCR; TCRdb lists only in-frame clones, some missing. Seen here are about 70,000 clones, about 82% observed once, and the top ten hold over 0.95%. This specimen was CD4+ or CD8+ T cells sorted from blood, taken in a trial of the OX40 agonist ivuxolimab. The receptors stem from an adult with an advanced solid tumor such as melanoma, head and neck, liver or kidney cancer. Both conserved end residues are part of each CDR3. A D gene is named only where the DNA matches it firmly. A clone size is listed for some rows: how often the clone was seen (once, few, many), or a class if it is expanded.

abundance | j_gene | d_gene | v_gene | CDR3aa | CDR3nt
. | TRBJ1-6 | . | TRBV30 | CAWSVVGRNSPLHF | TGTGCCTGGAGTGTAGTGGGGCGGAATTCACCCCTCCACTTT
. | TRBJ2-5 | TRBD1 | TRBV5-6 | CASRRPGQGGETQYF | TGTGCCAGCAGACGGCCGGGACAGGGGGGGGAGACCCAGTACTTC
. | TRBJ1-2 | . | TRBV11-1 | CASSFRRDTRGYTF | TGTGCCAGCAGCTTTCGCCGGGACACCCGGGGCTACACCTTC
. | TRBJ2-5 | TRBD1 | TRBV5-1 | CASSLGGQGAGETQYF | TGCGCCAGCAGCTTGGGAGGCCAGGGGGCCGGGGAGACCCAGTACTTC
. | TRBJ2-7 | . | TRBV29-1 | CSVEVPRRGTGRSYEQYF | TGCAGCGTTGAAGTTCCCCGCAGAGGAACAGGACGCTCCTACGAGCAGTACTTC
. | TRBJ2-7 | . | TRBV11-2 | CASSLTGSDYEQYF | TGTGCCAGCAGCTTAACAGGTTCGGACTACGAGCAGTACTTC
. | TRBJ1-2 | . | TRBV6-5 | CATALFGTYGYTF | TGTGCCACCGCCCTTTTCGGGACGTATGGCTACACCTTC
. | TRBJ2-5 | . | TRBV5-1 | CASSLSQGQETQYF | TGCGCCAGCAGCTTGAGTCAAGGTCAAGAGACCCAGTACTTC
. | TRBJ2-7 | . | TRBV5-1 | CASSLLEMYEQYF | TGCGCCAGCAGTCTACTAGAGATGTACGAGCAGTACTTC
. | TRBJ2-7 | . | TRBV13 | CARGVAEQYF | TGTGCCAGGGGGGTGGCCGAGCAGTACTTC
. | TRBJ2-3 | . | TRBV5-1 | CASSRGGTDTQYF | TGCGCCAGCAGCCGGGGCGGCACAGATACGCAGTATTTT
. | TRBJ1-5 | . | TRBV19 | CASSIPDHSNQPQHF | TGTGCCAGTAGTATACCGGACCATAGCAATCAGCCCCAGCATTTT
. | TRBJ2-5 | TRBD2 | TRBV7-2 | CASSSRGGTLNGQYF | TGTGCCAGCAGCTCTCGCGGGGGGACCTTGAACGGGCAGTACTTC
. | TRBJ1-4 | . | TRBV10-3 | CAISESEGVNEKLFF | TGTGCCATCAGTGAGTCCGAAGGGGTGAATGAAAAACTGTTTTTT
few | TRBJ1-5 | . | TRBV28 | CASSIPRGGNQPQHF | TGTGCCAGCAGTATCCCGCGGGGTGGCAATCAGCCCCAGCATTTT
. | TRBJ1-1 | . | TRBV9 | CASSALGGTEAFF | TGTGCCAGCAGCGCGCTCGGGGGGACTGAAGCTTTCTTT